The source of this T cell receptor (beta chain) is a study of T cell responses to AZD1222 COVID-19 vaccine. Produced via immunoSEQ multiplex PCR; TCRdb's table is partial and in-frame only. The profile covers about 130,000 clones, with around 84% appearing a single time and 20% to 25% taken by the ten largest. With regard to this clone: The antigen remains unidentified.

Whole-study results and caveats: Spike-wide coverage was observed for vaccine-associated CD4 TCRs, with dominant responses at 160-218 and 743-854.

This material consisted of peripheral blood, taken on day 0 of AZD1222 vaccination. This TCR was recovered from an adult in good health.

The chain's CDR3 is CASSPGQGDYNEQFF. The CDR3 DNA sequence: TGTGCCAGCAGCCCTGGACAGGGGGACTACAATGAGCAGTTCTTC. V and J are TRBV4-2 and TRBJ2-1; the match to TRBD1 covers 10 bases. V shed 4 bases and J 3 bases; nucleotides not matched to a gene: 3. This CDR3 spans 15 amino acids. The germline CDR1 and CDR2 sequences are LGHNA and YNFKEQ.